This TCR beta chain comes out of a study of OX40 agonist ivuxolimab in advanced cancers. Germline V gives CDR1 LGHNA, CDR2 YNFKEQ. This CDR3 has 15 residues. The assay was immunoSEQ multiplex PCR, and TCRdb's table has in-frame clones only and misses some. The table records approximately 74,000 clones, roughly 90% of them present only once. Comments on this clone: Germline is not matched at one junction end, which may reflect a read error.

The sequence derives from an adult with an advanced solid tumor such as melanoma, head and neck, liver or kidney cancer. This material consisted of CD4+ or CD8+ T cells sorted from blood, taken in a trial of the OX40 agonist ivuxolimab. The V gene is TRBV4-2, the J gene TRBJ1-4; D perhaps matches TRBD1 (6 bases). CDR3 protein: CASSDSTSTSEKLFF. CDR3 coding DNA: TGTGCCAGCTCGGACAGTACTTCAACTAGTGAAAAACTGTTTTTT.